Listed here are 13 T cell receptor beta chains from one sample, sequenced in a study of read filtering for tumor transcriptome and immune sequencing. The library was built from about 370 ng RNA with molecular barcoded adaptors for alpha/delta and beta/gamma chains. One entry per CDR3 protein results from TCRdb running MiXCR on the reads. This table has about 90,000 distinct CDR3 sequences, around an eighth appearing once. The sample was a population of CD138-negative cells sorted from bone marrow. These receptors were collected from a donor at least 40 years old with multiple myeloma.

With regard to this clonotype: A junction end diverges from the germline sequence, so it may reflect a read error. The rearrangement joins TRBV6-2 or TRBV6-3 to TRBJ2-1, with 7 positions matching TRBD1. Germline CDR1 is MNHEY and CDR2 is SVGEGT. The CDR3 loop spans 16 amino acids. In nucleotides, the CDR3 is TGTGCCAGCAGTTTTCCCGGGACAGTTAACTACAATGGGCAGTTCTTC. It encodes CASSFPGTVNYNGQFF.

This clonotype was observed at least ten times. The V call is TRBV20-1, the J call TRBJ1-5, with unresolved D. Trimming stripped 3 bases from V and 4 bases from J, with 16 bases between. Germline CDR1 is DFQATT and CDR2 is SNEGSKA (reference sequence). The CDR3 is 15 residues long. The CDR3 nucleotides are TGCAGTGCTAGGCAAGGGTCCCGAGAGAATCAGCCCCAGCATTTT. This sequence encodes CSARQGSRENQPQHF.

In this sample, this clonotype turned up many times. The chain employs TRBV24-1 and TRBJ2-3; D is possibly TRBD1 or TRBD2 (6 bases each). Germline lookup yields CDR1 KGHDR and CDR2 SFDVKD. This CDR3 contains 15 residues. V was trimmed by 3 bases and J by 6 bases, leaving 15 bases between them. In DNA, the CDR3 is TGTGCCACCAGTGATCGGCTGGGGGGCCGGGATACGCAGTATTTT. This codes for CATSDRLGGRDTQYF.

Points on this clonotype: The junction shows a germline mismatch at one end, possibly a read error. The chain uses TRBV6-1 and TRBJ1-5; D unresolved. This CDR3 spans 15 amino acids. Germline assignment: CDR1 MNHNS and CDR2 SASEGT. CDR3 DNA: TGTGCCAGCAGTGTTGGAGGGTCGGGCAATCAGCCCCAGCGTTTT. Residues: CASSVGGSGNQPQRF.

The CDR3 coding sequence is TGTGCCAGTCGACAATCCGGCCACCGGGAGCAGTACTTC. Its translation: CASRQSGHREQYF. The V call is TRBV7-6, the J call TRBJ2-7; D call uncertain. V gave up 9 bases and J gave up 7 bases, with 19 bases separating them. The CDR3 contains 13 residues. Germline V gene sequence: CDR1 SGHVS, CDR2 FNYEAQ.

Many counts were recorded for this clonotype. This chain uses TRBV19 with TRBJ2-1, with D perhaps being TRBD1 or TRBD2 (6 bases each). V dropped 5 bases and J dropped 7 bases, with 12 bases sitting between them. The CDR3 has 13 amino acids. Germline CDR1 reads LNHDA; CDR2 reads SQIVND (reference sequence). The CDR3 DNA sequence: TGTGCCAGTAGTCCCCAAGGGGGGAATGAGCAGTTCTTC. Protein product: CASSPQGGNEQFF.

The table lists this clonotype with many counts. This chain joins TRBV7-9 and TRBJ1-1; D may be TRBD1 (6 bases). The germline V and J ends were trimmed by 1 base and 8 bases, with 11 bases remaining between them. CDR1 and CDR2 from the germline V gene are SEHNR and FQNEAQ (reference sequence). The CDR3 contains 13 residues. CDR3 DNA: TGTGCCAGCAGCTTAGTAGCAGGGGCGGAAGCTTTCTTT. Translating gives CASSLVAGAEAFF.

This clonotype came up many times. The V and J genes are TRBV7-3 and TRBJ2-1; D remains unclear. The CDR3 has 16 amino acids. The germline V gene has CDR1 SGHTA and CDR2 FQGTGA. Trimming shortened V by 5 bases and J by 3 bases, and 17 bases separated the two germline ends. The CDR3 reads CASSPDRDSVYNEQFF. The CDR3 nucleotides read TGTGCCAGCAGCCCCGATAGGGATAGTGTCTACAATGAGCAGTTCTTC.

This clonotype was seen at least ten times. The J gene is TRBJ2-2, the V gene TRBV2, with D possibly TRBD1 on 5 matching bases. The CDR3 length is 14 residues. Germline values: CDR1 SNHLY, CDR2 FYNNEI. Trimming left V 4 bases short and J 6 bases short, with 12 bases between. The CDR3 nucleotides are TGTGCCAGCAGTGCCCTCCCAGGGCCCGGGGAGCTGTTTTTT. It translates to CASSALPGPGELFF.

This clonotype has ten or more counts. This chain joins TRBV12-3 or TRBV12-4 and TRBJ2-2; 12 bases line up with TRBD2. The V and J ends lost 5 bases and 6 bases, in that order; junction bases with no gene match: 7. The CDR3 runs 16 residues. The CDR3 spells CASSLLAGGASGELFF. Written as DNA, the CDR3 is TGTGCCAGCAGTCTCCTAGCGGGAGGGGCGTCCGGGGAGCTGTTTTTT.

This clonotype occurred many times. This sequence joins TRBV11-2 and TRBJ2-1; 9 bases map to TRBD2. V was clipped by 1 base and J by 4 bases; unmatched bases: 2. This CDR3 is built from 15 residues. Germline-derived CDR1 and CDR2 are SGHAT and FQNNGV. CDR3 coding DNA: TGTGCCAGCAGCTTAGGTAGCGGGAGTTACAATGAGCAGTTCTTC. It translates to CASSLGSGSYNEQFF.

This clonotype appeared many times. The V and J genes are TRBV6-5 and TRBJ2-7; possibly TRBD1 or TRBD2 for D (6 bases each). This CDR3 is 14 amino acids long. The V gene lost 2 bases and the J gene lost 0 bases, with 8 bases spanning the gap. Germline values: CDR1 MNHEY, CDR2 SVGAGI. CDR3 DNA sequence: TGTGCCAGCAGTTACGGAGGGGGCTCCTACGAGCAGTACTTC. This codes for CASSYGGGSYEQYF.

The J gene is TRBJ2-1, the V gene TRBV7-2; TRBD1 matches at 8 bases. Germline V gene data show CDR1 as SGHTA and CDR2 as FQGNSA. This CDR3 contains 15 residues. Trimming took 4 bases from V and 4 from J; bases not matched to a gene: 6. The CDR3 DNA reads TGTGCCAGCAGCTCAGACGGGACAGGTTACAATGAGCAGTTCTTC. Its protein is CASSSDGTGYNEQFF.